The present entry profiles one T cell receptor beta chain with its context. Diagnosing involved the use of clinical symptoms, serum thyroxine and TRAb, thyroid ultrasound and orbital computed tomography. The blood sample predates any ophthalmopathy symptoms, coming from first hyperthyroidism diagnosis. Cells are PBMCs isolated from more than 8.5 ml of fresh blood. Amplification targeted TCR beta CDR3 regions from RNA transcripts. Researchers ran a first-round RT-PCR on the TCR CDR3 using the HTBI primer set. TCRdb ran MiXCR on the multiplex PCR reads and lists one entry per CDR3 protein. The sample holds about 250,000 distinct CDR3 sequences, nearly 15% seen once. This specimen comes from a study of T cells in Graves' hyperthyroidism and ophthalmopathy. The specimen sequenced was blood. This TCR derives from a woman in her fifties or sixties with Graves' hyperthyroidism that later progressed to Graves' ophthalmopathy.

The CDR3 loop is CASSIGNEQFF. The CDR3, as DNA: TGTGCCAGTAGTATAGGCAATGAGCAGTTCTTC. This rearrangement joins TRBV19 to TRBJ2-1; no definite D call. Trimming pared 1 base from V and 6 bases from J, leaving 1 base between. The CDR3 has 11 residues. Germline CDR1 LNHDA, CDR2 SQIVND (reference sequence).